What follows are 24 T cell receptor beta chains derived from one specimen sequenced in a study of blood T cell repertoires in COVID-19 (dated by TCRdb to about 2020). The library was made by the immunoSEQ multiplex PCR assay. The source is immuneACCESS, and TCRdb retained only in-frame sequences with V and J called. Part of the clones is not carried over; for the studies checked, unresolved V genes explain less than half of this, and the remainder is unexplained. Recorded for this sample are 190,000 or so clones; about 80% of them occurred a single time. The ten largest clones add up to 6.9% of the sample. The source material was peripheral blood. The receptors derive from a human donor with acute or convalescent COVID-19. The donor label of this sample is uncertain.

The J gene is TRBJ2-7, the V gene TRBV18, with 11 positions matching TRBD1. J lost 4 bases, V lost 4 bases, and 6 bases had no gene match. Germline CDR1 and CDR2: KGHSH and LQKENI. The CDR3 is made up of 15 amino acids. This chain's CDR3 is CASSLGQGAGYEQYF. The DNA for the CDR3 is TGTGCCAGCTCACTCGGACAGGGGGCCGGGTACGAGCAGTACTTC.

CDR3 sequence: CASSLLDRPYEQYF. The DNA of the CDR3 is TGCGCCAGCAGCTTGTTAGACAGGCCCTACGAGCAGTACTTC. The rearrangement joins TRBV5-1 to TRBJ2-7, with D maybe TRBD1 (6 bases). CDR1 is SGHRS, CDR2 YFSETQ, per germline. V was trimmed by 1 base and J by 2 bases, leaving 10 bases between them. The length of the CDR3 is 14 residues.

The chain employs TRBV27 and TRBJ1-1, with D tentatively TRBD1 (6 bases). The CDR3 sequence is 15 residues long. Germline assignment: CDR1 MNHEY and CDR2 SMNVEV (reference sequence). The V end was cut by 5 bases, the J end by 1 base, with 14 bases between. CDR3 DNA sequence: TGTGCCAGCAGTCCTCGACAGGTCCAGAACACTGAAGCTTTCTTT. Translation gives CASSPRQVQNTEAFF.

The CDR3 DNA follows: TGTGCCACCCGGGGAGGCGTTAGGGAGACCCAGTACTTC. Translation: CATRGGVRETQYF. V is TRBV24-1 and J is TRBJ2-5, with a possible D match to TRBD2 (6 bases). The CDR3 runs 13 residues. V lost 9 bases and J lost 5, with 15 bases in between. The V gene's germline CDR1 is KGHDR and CDR2 SFDVKD.

The chain uses TRBV5-4 and TRBJ2-1, with TRBD2 as a possible D gene (6 bases). V was shortened by 4 bases and J by 9 bases, with 14 bases between the two germline ends. Germline loops: CDR1 SGHNT, CDR2 YYREEE (reference sequence). The CDR3 is made up of 13 amino acids. The CDR3 loop is CASSPTSKVEQFF. The CDR3 DNA is TGTGCCAGCAGCCCGACTAGTAAGGTTGAGCAGTTCTTC.

This clone was seen a handful of times. The chain recombines TRBV5-1 with TRBJ1-2, with a tentative D call TRBD1 (6 bases). From germline, CDR1 is SGHRS and CDR2 YFSETQ. There are 14 residues in the CDR3. V dropped 4 bases and J dropped 7 bases, with 17 bases sitting between them. CDR3 protein: CASSTAHRDGGYTF. The CDR3 region has the DNA TGCGCCAGCAGCACCGCCCACAGGGACGGTGGCTACACCTTC.

This clone came up a few times. This chain uses TRBV7-2 with TRBJ2-7; D gene unclear. V gave up 1 base and J gave up 0 bases, with 13 bases separating them. Germline values: CDR1 SGHTA, CDR2 FQGNSA. The CDR3 sequence is 16 residues long. CDR3 region: CASSLVVGWSSYEQYF. CDR3 nucleotide sequence: TGTGCCAGCAGCTTAGTAGTAGGCTGGAGCTCCTACGAGCAGTACTTC.

This chain joins TRBV6-1 and TRBJ2-7; TRBD1 matches 7 bases. CDR3 length: 14 residues. Germline V gene lookup returns CDR1 MNHNS and CDR2 SASEGT. J lost 2 bases, V lost 2 bases, and 3 bases had no gene match. As DNA, the CDR3 is TGTGCCAGCAGTGAAAACAGGGGACCCTACGAGCAGTACTTC. As protein: CASSENRGPYEQYF.

This sequence joins TRBV29-1 and TRBJ1-1, with 9 bases fitting TRBD1. There are 13 residues in the CDR3. CDR1 is SQVTM, CDR2 ANQGSEA, per germline. Trimming at V came to 7 bases and at J to 4 bases, leaving 7 bases not matched to a gene. The CDR3 loop reads CSANDRGVTEAFF. The DNA for the CDR3 is TGCAGCGCCAACGACAGGGGGGTCACTGAAGCTTTCTTT. Complete variable domain (other parts from reference TRBV29-1 and TRBJ1-1): SAVISQKPSRDICQRGTSLTIQCQVDSQVTMMFWYRQQPGQSLTLIATANQGSEATYESGFVIDKFPISRPNLTFSTLTVSNMSPEDSSIYLCSANDRGVTEAFFGQGTRLTVV.

The chain has TRBV15 and TRBJ2-5; maybe TRBD1 (5 bases). The V end lost 0 bases, the J end lost 9 bases, and 14 bases lay between the germline ends. The germline CDR1 and CDR2 sequences are LNHNV and YYDKDF (reference sequence). The CDR3 has 14 residues. The CDR3 protein is CATSRDLGAVSQYF. The CDR3 DNA reads as TGTGCCACCAGCAGAGATCTAGGGGCAGTGTCCCAGTACTTC.

This clone was observed once. The rearrangement joins TRBV5-4 to TRBJ2-7; the match to TRBD2 covers 9 bases. The ends lost 4 bases at V and 0 bases at J; junction bases unmatched: 8. Looked up from germline, CDR1 is SGHNT and CDR2 is YYREEE (reference sequence). The CDR3 sequence is 16 residues long. DNA for the CDR3: TGTGCCAGCAGCCTGAGCCTTAGCGGGAGCTCCTACGAGCAGTACTTC. It yields the protein CASSLSLSGSSYEQYF.

The chain is built from TRBV20-1 and TRBJ1-2; maybe TRBD1 (5 bases). The CDR3 consists of 15 residues. Trimming shortened V by 3 bases and J by 6 bases, and 20 bases separated the two germline ends. Germline assignment: CDR1 DFQATT and CDR2 SNEGSKA (reference sequence). The CDR3 region has the DNA TGCAGTGCTAGTTTATCAATGGCCAGGGAAGATGGCTACACCTTC. Protein: CSASLSMAREDGYTF.

This chain connects TRBV18 to TRBJ2-7; 7 positions match TRBD2. This CDR3 comprises 15 residues. J gave up 3 bases and V 4 bases, and 9 bases lay outside the gene matches. CDR1 is KGHSH, CDR2 LQKENI, per germline. CDR3 region: CASSRRTSDDYEQYF. DNA of the CDR3: TGTGCCAGCTCACGACGGACTAGTGACGACTACGAGCAGTACTTC.

The genes are TRBV28 and TRBJ1-6; D remains unclear. The length of the CDR3 is 13 residues. Germline V lookup: CDR1 MDHEN, CDR2 SYDVKM. Trimming left V 6 bases short and J 6 bases short, with 9 bases between. The CDR3 reads CASSEWFNSPLHF. Here the CDR3 DNA reads TGTGCCAGCAGCGAGTGGTTTAATTCACCCCTCCACTTT.

The V and J genes are TRBV7-9 and TRBJ1-5; D remains ambiguous. Trimming pared 4 bases from V and 9 bases from J, leaving 13 bases between. The germline gives CDR1 SEHNR, CDR2 FQNEAQ (reference sequence). This CDR3 spans 13 amino acids. The CDR3 DNA is TGTGCCAGCAGCTCTATGACCGGGGTGCCCCAGCATTTT. Amino acid sequence: CASSSMTGVPQHF.

V is TRBV6-1 and J is TRBJ2-1; tentative D call: TRBD2 (6 bases). Germline assignment: CDR1 MNHNS and CDR2 SASEGT. The CDR3 has 16 amino acids. Trimming took off 1 base at V and 2 bases at J, with 12 bases between the two ends. The CDR3 spells CASSEVRGGTYNEQFF. The CDR3 DNA is TGTGCCAGCAGTGAAGTTAGGGGAGGCACCTACAATGAGCAGTTCTTC.

The chain has TRBV3-1 (or the pseudogene TRBV3-2) and TRBJ1-2; D is possibly TRBD1 (6 bases). The CDR3 consists of 16 residues. V was pared by 4 bases and J by 2 bases, with 17 bases between. The germline CDR1 and CDR2 sequences are LGHDT and YNNKEL (reference sequence). In nucleotides, the CDR3 is TGTGCCAGCAGCCCCACATGGACAGAGGGAAACTATGGCTACACCTTC. Amino acid sequence: CASSPTWTEGNYGYTF.

V usage is TRBV28 and J usage is TRBJ2-5; perhaps TRBD2 as D (6 bases). The CDR3 loop spans 14 amino acids. The V gene's germline CDR1 is MDHEN and CDR2 SYDVKM. With 3 bases removed from V and 2 bases from J, the gap between germline ends came to 10 bases. This CDR3 reads CASSFGGLQETQYF. In DNA form, the CDR3 reads TGTGCCAGCAGTTTTGGAGGGTTACAAGAGACCCAGTACTTC.

The genes are TRBV19 and TRBJ2-7; 12 bases are a match to TRBD1. The V and J ends lost 1 base and 6 bases, in that order; junction bases with no gene match: 7. CDR1 and CDR2 from the germline V gene are LNHDA and SQIVND (reference sequence). This CDR3 spans 16 amino acids. The CDR3 DNA sequence: TGTGCCAGTAGTATAGTGGTCGGGACAGGGGGCGCCGAGCAGTACTTC. Its protein is CASSIVVGTGGAEQYF.

The rearrangement uses TRBV5-1 and TRBJ1-2; 9 bases are shared with TRBD1. Germline V CDR1 and CDR2: SGHRS, YFSETQ. The trim removed 3 bases at V and 3 bases at J, leaving 6 bases unmatched. This CDR3 contains 15 residues. This CDR3 reads CASSSSTGGDYGYTF. As DNA, the CDR3 is TGCGCCAGCAGCTCTTCGACAGGGGGTGACTATGGCTACACCTTC.

The chain couples TRBV13 to TRBJ2-3; 7 nucleotides match TRBD1. The length of the CDR3 is 15 residues. Trimming cost V 8 bases and J 0 bases; bases outside gene matches: 8. From germline, CDR1 is PRHDT and CDR2 FYEKMQ (reference sequence). The CDR3 coding sequence is TGTGCCAGCTACAGGGGACATACTAGCACAGATACGCAGTATTTT. This gives the protein CASYRGHTSTDTQYF.

This rearrangement joins TRBV7-2 to TRBJ2-7; D unclear. The V gene's germline CDR1 is SGHTA and CDR2 FQGNSA. The CDR3 covers 15 residues. Trimming removed 2 bases at V and 2 bases at J, with 13 bases between. CDR3 sequence reads: CASSLRTGTTYEQYF. The CDR3 DNA reads TGTGCCAGCAGCTTAAGAACGGGTACTACCTACGAGCAGTACTTC.

J is TRBJ2-5 and V is TRBV29-1, with TRBD1 matching over 8 bases. CDR3 length equals 13 residues. The J segment lost 5 bases and the V segment lost 5 bases, leaving 7 bases of the junction unmatched. Germline loops: CDR1 SQVTM, CDR2 ANQGSEA. The CDR3 DNA reads as TGCAGCGTTAGCTCAGGGGGCATCGAGACCCAGTACTTC. The encoded protein is CSVSSGGIETQYF.

This chain links TRBV6-5 with TRBJ1-2; a weak D match, TRBD1 (5 bases). V lost 2 bases to trimming and J lost 8 bases, with 9 bases between them. CDR1 MNHEY and CDR2 SVGAGI come from the germline V gene. The CDR3 consists of 12 residues. This chain's CDR3 is CASSYGQGGYTF. CDR3 coding DNA: TGTGCCAGCAGTTACGGCCAGGGAGGCTACACCTTC.